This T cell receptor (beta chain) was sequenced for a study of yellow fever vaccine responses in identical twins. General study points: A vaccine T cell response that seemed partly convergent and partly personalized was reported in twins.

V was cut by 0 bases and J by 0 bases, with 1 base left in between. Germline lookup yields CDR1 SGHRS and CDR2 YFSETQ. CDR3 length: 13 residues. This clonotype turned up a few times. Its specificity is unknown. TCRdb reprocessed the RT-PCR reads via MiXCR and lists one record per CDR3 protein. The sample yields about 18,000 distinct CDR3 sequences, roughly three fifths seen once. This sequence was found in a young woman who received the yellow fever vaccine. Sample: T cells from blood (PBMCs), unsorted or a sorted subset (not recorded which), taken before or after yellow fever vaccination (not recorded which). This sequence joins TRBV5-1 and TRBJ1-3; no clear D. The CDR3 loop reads CASSLDSGNTIYF. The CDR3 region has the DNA TGCGCCAGCAGCTTGGACTCTGGAAACACCATATATTTT. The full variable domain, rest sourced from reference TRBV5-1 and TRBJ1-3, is KAGVTQTPRYLIKTRGQQVTLSCSPISGHRSVSWYQQTPGQGLQFLFEYFSETQRNKGNFPGRFSGRQFSNSRSEMNVSTLELGDSALYLCASSLDSGNTIYFGEGSWLTVV.